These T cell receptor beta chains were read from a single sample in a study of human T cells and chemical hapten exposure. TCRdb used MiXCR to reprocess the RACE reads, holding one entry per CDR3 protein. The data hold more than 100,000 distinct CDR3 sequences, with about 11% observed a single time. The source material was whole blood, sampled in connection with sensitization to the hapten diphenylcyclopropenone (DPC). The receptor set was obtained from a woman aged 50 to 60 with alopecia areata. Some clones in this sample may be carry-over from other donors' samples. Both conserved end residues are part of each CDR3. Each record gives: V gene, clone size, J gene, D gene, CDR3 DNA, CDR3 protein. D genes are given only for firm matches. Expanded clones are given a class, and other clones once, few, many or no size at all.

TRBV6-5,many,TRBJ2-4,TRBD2,TGTGCCAGCAGTTACTCGGAAGCGGGATCCTCAAACATTCAGTACTTC,CASSYSEAGSSNIQYF
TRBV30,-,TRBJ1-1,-,TGTGCCTGGAGGTTGCTAGGCAGGGCTAACACTGAAGCTTTCTTT,CAWRLLGRANTEAFF
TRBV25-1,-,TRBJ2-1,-,TGTGCCAGCAGCGAGACGGGCCCCTACAATGAGCAGTTCTTC,CASSETGPYNEQFF
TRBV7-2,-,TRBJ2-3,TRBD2,TGTGCCAGCAGCTTAGGAGCGGGAGGGCCTAGCACAGATACGCAGTATTTT,CASSLGAGGPSTDTQYF
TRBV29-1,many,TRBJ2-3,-,TGCAGCGTTGCAGCTAGCACAGATACGCAGTATTTT,CSVAASTDTQYF
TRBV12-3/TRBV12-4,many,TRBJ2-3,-,TGTGCCAGCAGTCACCCACAGCGGGGCACAGATACGCAGTATTTT,CASSHPQRGTDTQYF
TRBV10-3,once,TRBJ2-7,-,TGTGCCATCAGTGAGTCGGTGGCAGCACGAACCTACGAGCAGTACTTC,CAISESVAARTYEQYF
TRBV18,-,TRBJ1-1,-,TGTGCCAGCTCACCACCGAAATGGGACAATGAAGCTTTCTTT,CASSPPKWDNEAFF
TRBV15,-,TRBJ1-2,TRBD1,TGTGCCACCCTCCCAGGGGGATATGGCGGTGGCTACACCTTC,CATLPGGYGGGYTF
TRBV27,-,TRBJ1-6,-,TGTGCCAGCAGTTTTATGACAAGATCACCCCTCCACTTT,CASSFMTRSPLHF
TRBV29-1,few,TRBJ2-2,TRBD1,TGCAGCGTTGGGGGAACAGGGGGCTACGTCACCGGGGAGCTGTTTTTT,CSVGGTGGYVTGELFF
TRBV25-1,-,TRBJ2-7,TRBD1,TGTGCCAGCAGTGCCAGACAGGGGGTCGGCGAGCAGTACTTC,CASSARQGVGEQYF
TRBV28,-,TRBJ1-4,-,TGTGCCAGCAGTCCTAGCCCGGGACGTGGACTGTTTTTT,CASSPSPGRGLFF
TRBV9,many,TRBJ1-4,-,TGTGCCAGCAGCCCGAGCGGACAGACAACTAATGAAAAACTGTTTTTT,CASSPSGQTTNEKLFF
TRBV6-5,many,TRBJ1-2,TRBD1,TGTGCCAGCAGTGCCAGTCCTCCGGGACAGGGGAACTATGGCTACACCTTC,CASSASPPGQGNYGYTF
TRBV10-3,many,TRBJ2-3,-,TGTGCCATCAGTGAAGGAGGAGATACGCAGTATTTT,CAISEGGDTQYF
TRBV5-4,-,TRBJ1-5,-,TGTGCCAGCAGCTTAATCGGCAGCAATCAGCCCCAGCATTTT,CASSLIGSNQPQHF
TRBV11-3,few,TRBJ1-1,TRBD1,TGTGCCAGCAGCTCACTCATGGACAGGGGCGGAAGTAAAGCTTTCTTT,CASSSLMDRGGSKAFF
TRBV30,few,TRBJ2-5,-,TGTGCCTGGAGTTCCATTGCGGAGACCCAGTACTTC,CAWSSIAETQYF
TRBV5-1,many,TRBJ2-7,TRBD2,TGCGCCAGCAGCCTGGGGACTAGCGGGGCGGAGCAGTACTTC,CASSLGTSGAEQYF
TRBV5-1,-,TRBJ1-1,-,TGCGCCAGCAGCTCAATCCGGGTCTCCGCGGGCACTGAAGCTTTCTTT,CASSSIRVSAGTEAFF
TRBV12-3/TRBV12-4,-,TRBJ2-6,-,TGTGCCAGCAGGTACTCTGGGGCCAACGTCCTGACTTTC,CASRYSGANVLTF
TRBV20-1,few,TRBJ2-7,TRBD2,TGCAGTGCTCGCCCTACCCTAGCGGAGCCCCCCTACGAGCAGTACTTC,CSARPTLAEPPYEQYF
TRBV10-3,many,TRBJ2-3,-,TGTGCCATCAAGGCGTCCAGCGACACAGATACGCAGTATTTT,CAIKASSDTDTQYF
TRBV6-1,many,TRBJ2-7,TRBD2,TGTGCCAGCAGTGACGGGAGGCTGGGGCAGTACTTC,CASSDGRLGQYF
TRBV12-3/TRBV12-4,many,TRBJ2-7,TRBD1,TGTGCCAGCAGCCCTACAGGGGGCGGGGGACTCGAGCAGTACTTC,CASSPTGGGGLEQYF
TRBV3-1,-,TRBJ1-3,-,TGTGCCAGCAGCCCTCCGGGCCCGTCCGGAAACACCATATATTTT,CASSPPGPSGNTIYF